Listed below are T cell receptor beta chains from one sample, sequenced in a study of regulatory T cells in long-lasting Graves disease. Each CDR3 protein is one row after TCRdb ran MiXCR on the multiplex PCR reads. The data contain some 340,000 distinct CDR3 sequences, about 23% of them singletons. The sample consisted of peripheral blood mononuclear cells (PBMCs), taken when the disease was refractory, from a patient treated with antithyroid drugs. The receptors here all came from a woman aged 40 to 50 with Graves disease. Both conserved end residues are part of each CDR3. Each record gives: clone size, D gene, V gene, J gene, CDR3 protein, CDR3 DNA. D genes are given only for firm matches. Expanded clones are given a class, and other clones once, few, many or no size at all.

many	TRBD2	TRBV28	TRBJ2-7	CASSRAGVKSYEQYF	TGTGCCAGCAGCCGAGCGGGAGTGAAGTCCTACGAGCAGTACTTC
few	.	TRBV19	TRBJ2-2	CASIRRPLDSITGELFF	TGTGCCAGTATTCGCCGGCCGCTAGACAGCATCACCGGGGAGCTGTTTTTT
many	.	TRBV28	TRBJ1-4	CASKGVGTLNEKLFF	TGTGCCAGCAAGGGCGTAGGGACCCTTAATGAAAAACTGTTTTTT
.	TRBD1	TRBV10-3	TRBJ1-5	CAISDGTGGDRYNQPQHF	TGTGCCATCAGTGATGGGACAGGGGGGGATAGATACAATCAGCCCCAGCATTTT
many	TRBD2	TRBV12-3/TRBV12-4	TRBJ2-7	CASSSEPGLAGVHSLWEQYF	TGTGCCAGCAGTTCCGAACCGGGACTAGCGGGAGTGCATTCATTGTGGGAGCAGTACTTC
few	TRBD1	TRBV12-3/TRBV12-4	TRBJ1-2	CASSCRQGCSDGYTF	TGTGCCAGCAGTTGCCGACAGGGGTGCAGCGATGGCTACACCTTC
.	.	TRBV19	TRBJ1-1	CASSIRGAEAFF	TGTGCCAGTAGTATTCGAGGTGCTGAAGCTTTCTTT
.	TRBD1	TRBV12-3/TRBV12-4	TRBJ1-1	CASRWGQVSTEAFF	TGTGCCAGCAGGTGGGGACAGGTGAGCACTGAAGCTTTCTTT
few	TRBD1	TRBV29-1	TRBJ2-3	CSVARTGGMADTQYF	TGCAGCGTTGCCAGGACAGGGGGGATGGCAGATACGCAGTATTTT
few	.	TRBV19	TRBJ1-5	CASSIMGGGSNQPQHF	TGTGCCAGTAGTATAATGGGTGGAGGGAGCAATCAGCCCCAGCATTTT
many	.	TRBV18	TRBJ2-5	CASSPPYQETQYF	TGTGCCAGCTCACCTCCTTACCAAGAGACCCAGTACTTC
many	.	TRBV2	TRBJ2-2	CASFDRKNTGELFF	TGTGCCAGTTTTGACAGGAAGAACACCGGGGAGCTGTTTTTT
few	TRBD1	TRBV6-1	TRBJ1-1	CASRDRVNTEVFF	TGTGCCAGCCGGGACAGGGTGAACACTGAAGTTTTCTTT
once	TRBD2	TRBV30	TRBJ2-7	CAWSVSQRLAGAYEQYF	TGTGCCTGGAGTGTAAGTCAGCGTCTAGCGGGAGCCTACGAGCAGTACTTC
.	.	TRBV10-3	TRBJ1-2	CAISDDGVGYTF	TGTGCCATCAGTGATGACGGCGTAGGCTACACCTTC
many	.	TRBV20-1	TRBJ1-6	CSARVNVNSPLHF	TGCAGTGCTAGAGTTAACGTAAATTCACCCCTCCACTTT
.	.	TRBV28	TRBJ1-3	CASSSQGYGNTIYF	TGTGCCAGCAGTTCTCAGGGTTATGGAAACACCATATATTTT
.	.	TRBV7-9	TRBJ1-1	CASSLRADLNTEAFF	TGTGCCAGCAGCTTGAGGGCGGACTTGAACACTGAAGCTTTCTTT
.	.	TRBV19	TRBJ2-6	CASTVRAGDKSGANVLTF	TGTGCCAGTACAGTTCGAGCAGGGGACAAGTCTGGGGCCAACGTCCTGACTTTC
.	.	TRBV20-1	TRBJ2-5	CSARDTGFQETQYF	TGCAGTGCTAGAGATACGGGATTCCAAGAGACCCAGTACTTC
.	.	TRBV7-9	TRBJ2-7	CASTPGWVPYEQYF	TGTGCCAGCACCCCAGGGTGGGTTCCCTACGAGCAGTACTTC
.	.	TRBV19	TRBJ2-2	CASTPTGLGAGELFF	TGTGCCAGTACCCCAACAGGATTAGGCGCCGGGGAGCTGTTTTTT
many	TRBD2	TRBV6-5	TRBJ2-7	CASSSRTSGTDEQYF	TGTGCCAGCAGTTCCCGGACTAGCGGGACCGACGAGCAGTACTTC
many	.	TRBV7-2	TRBJ2-2	CASSPGHPNTGELFF	TGTGCCAGCAGCCCGGGACACCCGAACACCGGGGAGCTGTTTTTT
few	.	TRBV6-1	TRBJ2-2	CASRPREKVNTGELFF	TGTGCCAGCAGACCCAGGGAAAAGGTGAACACCGGGGAGCTGTTTTTT
many	.	TRBV20-1	TRBJ2-7	CSAREGTYEQYF	TGCAGTGCTAGAGAGGGGACCTACGAGCAGTACTTC
many	TRBD1	TRBV28	TRBJ2-7	CASGDRARYEQYF	TGTGCCAGCGGGGACAGGGCCCGCTACGAGCAGTACTTC
many	.	TRBV19	TRBJ1-5	CASTVGGYSNQPQHF	TGTGCCAGTACCGTAGGGGGATATAGCAATCAGCCCCAGCATTTT
.	.	TRBV28	TRBJ1-3	CASRASLAGRSGNTIYF	TGTGCCAGCAGGGCGTCGTTAGCTGGGAGGTCAGGAAACACCATATATTTT
few	.	TRBV18	TRBJ2-2	CASSPSGTTNTGELFF	TGTGCCAGCTCACCATCCGGGACCACGAACACCGGGGAGCTGTTTTTT
many	TRBD2	TRBV20-1	TRBJ2-5	CSASRTGTSRVGTQYF	TGCAGTGCTAGCCGAACCGGGACTAGCCGGGTTGGGACCCAGTACTTC
.	.	TRBV7-2	TRBJ2-7	CASSLGGGISYEQYF	TGTGCCAGCAGCTTAGGAGGGGGAATTTCCTACGAGCAGTACTTC
few	.	TRBV5-5	TRBJ1-3	CASSLELGAIGNTIYF	TGTGCCAGCAGCTTGGAGCTGGGGGCTATTGGAAACACCATATATTTT
.	.	TRBV6-2/TRBV6-3	TRBJ2-1	CASKIVGGGYNEQFF	TGTGCCAGCAAGATAGTGGGAGGGGGCTACAATGAGCAGTTCTTC
few	.	TRBV28	TRBJ2-1	CASSALGTFSWVRNEQFF	TGTGCCAGCAGTGCGCTTGGGACCTTTAGCTGGGTACGCAATGAGCAGTTCTTC
.	TRBD2	TRBV11-2	TRBJ2-5	CASSPGGYQETQYF	TGTGCCAGCAGCCCGGGAGGGTACCAAGAGACCCAGTACTTC
many	TRBD2	TRBV12-3/TRBV12-4	TRBJ2-2	CASRTSGRESGELFF	TGTGCCAGCAGAACTAGCGGGAGGGAGTCCGGGGAGCTGTTTTTT
few	.	TRBV19	TRBJ1-5	CASREGNQPQHF	TGTGCCAGTAGGGAAGGGAATCAGCCCCAGCATTTT
many	.	TRBV9	TRBJ1-1	CASSYEGRATEAFF	TGTGCCAGCAGCTACGAGGGCAGGGCAACCGAAGCTTTCTTT
many	.	TRBV13	TRBJ1-1	CASSPPTNTEAFF	TGTGCCAGCTCACCGCCTACGAACACTGAAGCTTTCTTT
few	.	TRBV3-1	TRBJ1-4	CASSQEGSVPSEKLFF	TGTGCCAGCAGCCAAGAAGGAAGCGTCCCGTCGGAAAAACTGTTTTTT
.	.	TRBV20-1	TRBJ1-2	CSARDRAADGYTF	TGCAGTGCTAGAGATCGGGCAGCAGATGGCTACACCTTC
many	TRBD2	TRBV11-2	TRBJ2-2	CASSYDLREDTGELFF	TGTGCCAGCAGCTATGACCTCCGGGAGGATACCGGGGAGCTGTTTTTT
.	.	TRBV4-1	TRBJ2-7	CASSQEGRTHHEQYF	TGCGCCAGCAGCCAAGAAGGGAGAACCCACCACGAGCAGTACTTC
.	TRBD1	TRBV27	TRBJ2-1	CASSTRQGVGYNEQFF	TGTGCCAGCAGTACCCGACAGGGGGTGGGCTACAATGAGCAGTTCTTC
few	TRBD1	TRBV19	TRBJ2-7	CASSLGGQTFYEQYF	TGTGCCAGTTCCCTTGGGGGACAGACCTTTTACGAGCAGTACTTC
many	.	TRBV28	TRBJ2-7	CASSLMVSYEQYF	TGTGCCAGCAGTTTAATGGTCTCCTACGAGCAGTACTTC
.	TRBD1	TRBV6-1	TRBJ2-7	CASRSPGTGVFEQYF	TGTGCCAGCAGATCCCCCGGGACAGGGGTTTTCGAGCAGTACTTC
many	TRBD1	TRBV20-1	TRBJ1-2	CSARGTGSRSFF	TGCAGTGCTAGAGGGACAGGTAGCCGATCCTTTTTC
many	.	TRBV12-3/TRBV12-4	TRBJ1-2	CASSFTGGRGRGYTF	TGTGCCAGCAGTTTCACCGGCGGCAGGGGTAGGGGCTACACCTTC
few	.	TRBV10-1	TRBJ2-4	CASSEGGLAKNIQYF	TGCGCCAGCAGTGAAGGAGGGTTAGCCAAAAACATTCAGTACTTC
.	.	TRBV2	TRBJ1-1	CASDQLGGVEVFF	TGTGCCAGCGATCAACTTGGGGGAGTTGAAGTTTTCTTT
.	.	TRBV24-1	TRBJ1-2	CATSAGHHLNYGYTF	TGTGCCACCAGTGCCGGACACCACCTGAACTATGGCTACACCTTC
few	.	TRBV30	TRBJ1-4	CAWSHLAVTGEKLFF	TGTGCCTGGAGTCACCTTGCCGTTACGGGGGAAAAACTGTTTTTT
few	.	TRBV29-1	TRBJ2-2	CSVPSPRSGTGELFF	TGCAGCGTCCCTAGCCCAAGGTCGGGGACCGGGGAGCTGTTTTTT
many	TRBD2	TRBV6-1	TRBJ2-5	CASSATGRAIQETQYF	TGTGCCAGCAGTGCAACTGGGAGGGCCATCCAAGAGACCCAGTACTTC
many	.	TRBV5-1	TRBJ2-7	CASSLSGVSYEQYF	TGTGCCAGCAGCTTATCTGGAGTTAGCTACGAGCAGTACTTC